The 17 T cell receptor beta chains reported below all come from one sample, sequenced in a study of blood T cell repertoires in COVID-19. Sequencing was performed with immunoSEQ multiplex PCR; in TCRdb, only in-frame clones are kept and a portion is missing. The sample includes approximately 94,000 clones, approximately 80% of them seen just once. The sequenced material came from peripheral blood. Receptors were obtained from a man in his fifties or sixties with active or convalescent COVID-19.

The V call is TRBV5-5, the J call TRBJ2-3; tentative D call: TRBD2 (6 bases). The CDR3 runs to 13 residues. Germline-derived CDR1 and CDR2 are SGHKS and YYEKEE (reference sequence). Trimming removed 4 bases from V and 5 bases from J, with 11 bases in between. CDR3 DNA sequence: TGTGCCAGCAGCGGGGGGACCGGAGATACGCAGTATTTT. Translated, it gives CASSGGTGDTQYF.

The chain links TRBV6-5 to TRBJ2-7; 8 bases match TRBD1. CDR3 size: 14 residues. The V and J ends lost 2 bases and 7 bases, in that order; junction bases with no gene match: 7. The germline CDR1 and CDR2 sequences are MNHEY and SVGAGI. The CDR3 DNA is TGTGCCAGCAGTTACACACAACAGGGGGGTGAGCAGTACTTC. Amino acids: CASSYTQQGGEQYF.

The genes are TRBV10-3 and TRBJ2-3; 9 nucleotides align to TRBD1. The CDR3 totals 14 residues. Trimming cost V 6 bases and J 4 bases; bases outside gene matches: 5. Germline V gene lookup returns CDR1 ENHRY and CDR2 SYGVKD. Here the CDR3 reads CAIRGQGGADTQYF. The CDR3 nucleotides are TGTGCCATCAGGGGACAGGGAGGGGCAGATACGCAGTATTTT.

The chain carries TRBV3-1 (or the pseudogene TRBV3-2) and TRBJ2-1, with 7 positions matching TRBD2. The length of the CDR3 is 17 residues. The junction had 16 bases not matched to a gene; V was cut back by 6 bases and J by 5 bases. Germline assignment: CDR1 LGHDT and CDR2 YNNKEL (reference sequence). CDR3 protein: CASSLQSTAGPNNEQFF. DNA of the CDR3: TGTGCCAGCAGTCTTCAATCGACAGCGGGACCTAACAATGAGCAGTTCTTC.

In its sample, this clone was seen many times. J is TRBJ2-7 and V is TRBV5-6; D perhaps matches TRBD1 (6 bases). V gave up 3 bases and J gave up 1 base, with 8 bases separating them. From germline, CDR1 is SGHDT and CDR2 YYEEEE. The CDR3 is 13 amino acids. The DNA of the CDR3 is TGTGCCAGCAGCTCAACAGGGTCCTACGAGCAGTACTTC. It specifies CASSSTGSYEQYF.

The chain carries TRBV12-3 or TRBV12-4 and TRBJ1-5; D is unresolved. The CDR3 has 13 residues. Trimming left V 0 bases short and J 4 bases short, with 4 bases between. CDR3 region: CASSLAQNQPQHF. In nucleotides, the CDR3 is TGTGCCAGCAGTTTAGCACAAAATCAGCCCCAGCATTTT.

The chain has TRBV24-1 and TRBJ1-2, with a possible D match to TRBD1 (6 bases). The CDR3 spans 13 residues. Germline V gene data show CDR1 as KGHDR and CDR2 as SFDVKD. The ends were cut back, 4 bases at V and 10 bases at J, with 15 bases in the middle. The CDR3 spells CATSERPGHPYTF. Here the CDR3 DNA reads TGTGCCACCAGTGAACGCCCGGGACACCCCTACACCTTC.

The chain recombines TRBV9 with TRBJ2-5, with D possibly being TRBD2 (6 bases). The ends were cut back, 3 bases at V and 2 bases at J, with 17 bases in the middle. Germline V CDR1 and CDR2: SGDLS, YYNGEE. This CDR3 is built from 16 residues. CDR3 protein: CASSARVDGGQETQYF. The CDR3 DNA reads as TGTGCCAGCAGCGCCCGAGTGGACGGGGGACAAGAGACCCAGTACTTC.

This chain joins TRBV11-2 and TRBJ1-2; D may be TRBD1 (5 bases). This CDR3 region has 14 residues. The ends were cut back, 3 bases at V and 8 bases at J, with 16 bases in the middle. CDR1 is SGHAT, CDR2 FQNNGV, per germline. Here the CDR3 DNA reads TGTGCCAGCAGCTTCTTAGGGGTGGTCGGCGGCTACACCTTC. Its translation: CASSFLGVVGGYTF.

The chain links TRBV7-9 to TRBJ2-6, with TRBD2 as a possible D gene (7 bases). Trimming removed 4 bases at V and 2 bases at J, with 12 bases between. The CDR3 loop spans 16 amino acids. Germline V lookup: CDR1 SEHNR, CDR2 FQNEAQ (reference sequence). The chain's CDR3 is CASSSLGGPGANVLTF. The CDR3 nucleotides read TGTGCCAGCAGCTCCCTCGGGGGGCCTGGGGCCAACGTCCTGACTTTC.

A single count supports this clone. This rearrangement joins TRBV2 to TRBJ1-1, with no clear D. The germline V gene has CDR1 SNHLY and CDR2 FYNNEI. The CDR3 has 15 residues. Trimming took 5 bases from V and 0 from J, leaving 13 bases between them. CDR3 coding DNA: TGTGCCAGCAGTCGACTCAACCTCATGAACACTGAAGCTTTCTTT. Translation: CASSRLNLMNTEAFF.

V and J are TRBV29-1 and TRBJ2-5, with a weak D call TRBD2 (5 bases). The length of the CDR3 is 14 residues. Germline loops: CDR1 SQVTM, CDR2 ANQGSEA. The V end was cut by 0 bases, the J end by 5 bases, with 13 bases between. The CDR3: CSVEDPEGFETQYF. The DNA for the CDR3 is TGCAGCGTTGAAGATCCCGAGGGTTTCGAGACCCAGTACTTC. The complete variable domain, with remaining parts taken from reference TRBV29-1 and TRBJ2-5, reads SAVISQKPSRDICQRGTSLTIQCQVDSQVTMMFWYRQQPGQSLTLIATANQGSEATYESGFVIDKFPISRPNLTFSTLTVSNMSPEDSSIYLCSVEDPEGFETQYFGPGTRLLVL.

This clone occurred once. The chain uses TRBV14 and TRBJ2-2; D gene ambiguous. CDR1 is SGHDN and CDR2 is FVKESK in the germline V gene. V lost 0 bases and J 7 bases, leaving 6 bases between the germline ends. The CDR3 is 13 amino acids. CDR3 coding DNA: TGTGCCAGCAGCCAAGATCGAGGCGGGGAGCTGTTTTTT. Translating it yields CASSQDRGGELFF.

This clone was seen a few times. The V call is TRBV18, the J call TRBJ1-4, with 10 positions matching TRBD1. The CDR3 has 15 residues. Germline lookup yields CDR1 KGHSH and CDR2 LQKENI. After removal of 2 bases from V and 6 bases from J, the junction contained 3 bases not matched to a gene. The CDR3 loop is CASSPGTGDYEKLFF. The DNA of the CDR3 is TGTGCCAGCTCACCAGGGACAGGGGACTATGAAAAACTGTTTTTT.

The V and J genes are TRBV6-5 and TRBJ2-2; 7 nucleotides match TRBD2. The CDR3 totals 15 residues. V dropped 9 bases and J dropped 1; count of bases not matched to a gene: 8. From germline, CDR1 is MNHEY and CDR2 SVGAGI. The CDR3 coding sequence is TGTGCCAGTAGGGGAGGGAGAAAGAACACCGGGGAGCTGTTTTTT. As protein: CASRGGRKNTGELFF.

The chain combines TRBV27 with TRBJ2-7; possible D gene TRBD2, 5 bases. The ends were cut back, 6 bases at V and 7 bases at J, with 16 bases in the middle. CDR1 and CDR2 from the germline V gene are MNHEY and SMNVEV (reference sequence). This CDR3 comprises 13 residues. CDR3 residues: CASSPRGYGEQYF. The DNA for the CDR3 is TGTGCCAGCAGCCCCCGGGGTTATGGAGAGCAGTACTTC.

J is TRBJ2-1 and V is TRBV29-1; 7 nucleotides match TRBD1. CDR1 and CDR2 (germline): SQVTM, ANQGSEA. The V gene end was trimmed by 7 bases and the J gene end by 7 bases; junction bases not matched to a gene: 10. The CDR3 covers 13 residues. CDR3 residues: CSAETGNGNEQFF. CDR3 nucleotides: TGCAGCGCTGAGACAGGGAATGGAAATGAGCAGTTCTTC.